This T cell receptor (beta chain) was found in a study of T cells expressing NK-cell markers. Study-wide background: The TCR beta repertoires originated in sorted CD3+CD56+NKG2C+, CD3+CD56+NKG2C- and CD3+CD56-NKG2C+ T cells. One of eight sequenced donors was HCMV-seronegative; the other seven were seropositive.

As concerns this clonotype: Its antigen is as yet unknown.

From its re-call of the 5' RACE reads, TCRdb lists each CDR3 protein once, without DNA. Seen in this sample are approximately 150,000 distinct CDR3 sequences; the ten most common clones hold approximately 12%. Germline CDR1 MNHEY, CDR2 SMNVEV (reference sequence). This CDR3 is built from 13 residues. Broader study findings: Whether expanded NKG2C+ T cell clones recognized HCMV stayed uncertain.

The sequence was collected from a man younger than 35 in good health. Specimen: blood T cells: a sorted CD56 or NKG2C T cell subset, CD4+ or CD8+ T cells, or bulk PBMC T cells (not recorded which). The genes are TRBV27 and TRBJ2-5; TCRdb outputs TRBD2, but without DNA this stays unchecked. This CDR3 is CASSLGGKETQYF.